The sample holds many counts of the clone carrying this T cell receptor (beta chain). MiXCR was run by TCRdb on the reads, yielding one entry per CDR3 protein. The table lists about 300,000 distinct CDR3 sequences, more than 20% of them singletons. These data come from a study of T cell repertoires in cytomegalovirus infection. Looked up from germline, CDR1 is SGHVS and CDR2 is FNYEAQ. The CDR3 consists of 15 residues. Between the trimmed V and J ends, which lost 7 bases and 2 bases, there was a span of 15 bases. Input material: PBMCs. The receptor comes from a human donor in good health (CMV status not recorded). Some clones in this sample may be carry-over from other donors' samples. The genes are TRBV7-6 and TRBJ2-1; D remains ambiguous. CDR3 coding DNA: TGTGCCAGCACCCCCGGTCAGGCCGCCTACAATGAGCAGTTCTTC. Translation: CASTPGQAAYNEQFF.